A selection of T cell receptor beta chains follows, all from one sample in a study of identical twins. TCRdb used MiXCR to reprocess the 5' RACE reads, holding one entry per CDR3 protein. Among hundreds of thousands of distinct CDR3 sequences listed, over 8.5% were seen once. This sample also appeared in a second study, on yellow fever vaccine responses in identical twins.

Material: PBMCs. The receptors originated from a woman between 18 and 29 years old in good health. Each CDR3 is given with its conserved first and last residue. The D gene is left open where the match is weak.

>TRBV29-1|TRBD2|TRBJ2-7
CSVEKPPTSGRAGTGYEQYF
>TRBV4-1|.|TRBJ2-7
CASSQDHGFSSYEQYF
>TRBV10-3|.|TRBJ2-1
CAISEPGVNEQFF
>TRBV4-3|.|TRBJ2-2
CASSQDISTPRAGELFF
>TRBV11-2|TRBD1|TRBJ2-1
CASSLISLGTGGNEQFF
>TRBV4-2|.|TRBJ2-3
CASSQDAVTDTQYF
>TRBV6-2/TRBV6-3|.|TRBJ2-7
CASSYSSSAISSYEQYF
>TRBV5-1|TRBD1|TRBJ2-2
CASSLASDIRGTGELFF
>TRBV20-1|.|TRBJ2-4
CSASEENIQYF
>TRBV28|TRBD1|TRBJ1-3
CASSPVQGAVRNTIYF